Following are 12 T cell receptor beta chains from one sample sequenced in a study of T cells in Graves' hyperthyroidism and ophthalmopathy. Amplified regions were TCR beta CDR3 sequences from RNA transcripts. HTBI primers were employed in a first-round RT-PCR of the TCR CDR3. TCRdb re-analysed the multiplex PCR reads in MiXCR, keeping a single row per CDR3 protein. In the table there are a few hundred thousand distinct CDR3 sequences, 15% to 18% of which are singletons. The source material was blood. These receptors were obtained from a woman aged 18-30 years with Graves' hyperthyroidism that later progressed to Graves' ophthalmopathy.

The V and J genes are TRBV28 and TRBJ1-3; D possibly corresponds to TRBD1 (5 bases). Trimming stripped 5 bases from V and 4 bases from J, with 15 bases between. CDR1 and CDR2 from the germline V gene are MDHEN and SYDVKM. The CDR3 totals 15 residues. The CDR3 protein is CASSRPRQIGNTIYF. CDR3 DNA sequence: TGTGCCAGCAGTCGCCCCCGACAGATAGGAAACACCATATATTTT.

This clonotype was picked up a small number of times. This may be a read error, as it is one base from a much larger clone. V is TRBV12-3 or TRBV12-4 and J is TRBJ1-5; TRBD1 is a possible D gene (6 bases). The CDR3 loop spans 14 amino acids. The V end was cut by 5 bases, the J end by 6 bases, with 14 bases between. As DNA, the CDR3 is TGTGCCAGCAGTCTCGGGACACACAGTCAGCCCCAGCATTTT. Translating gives CASSLGTHSQPQHF.

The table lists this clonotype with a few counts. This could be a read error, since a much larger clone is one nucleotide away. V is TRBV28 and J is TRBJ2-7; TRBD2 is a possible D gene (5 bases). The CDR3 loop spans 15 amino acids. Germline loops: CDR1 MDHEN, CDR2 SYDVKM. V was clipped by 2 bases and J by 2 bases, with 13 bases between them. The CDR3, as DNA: TGTGCCAGCAGTTTAGGTCTGACGGGGACCTACGAGCAGTACTTC. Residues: CASSLGLTGTYEQYF.

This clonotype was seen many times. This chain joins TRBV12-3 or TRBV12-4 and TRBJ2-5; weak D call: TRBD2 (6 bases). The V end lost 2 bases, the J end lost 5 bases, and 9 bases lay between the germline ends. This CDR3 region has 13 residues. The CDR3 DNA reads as TGTGCCAGCAGTTTATTCGGGAGTGAGACCCAGTACTTC. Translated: CASSLFGSETQYF.

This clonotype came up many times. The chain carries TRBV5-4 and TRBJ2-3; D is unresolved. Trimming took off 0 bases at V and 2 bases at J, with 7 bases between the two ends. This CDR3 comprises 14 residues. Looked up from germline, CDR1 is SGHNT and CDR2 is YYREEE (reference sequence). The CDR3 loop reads CASSLATSTDTQYF. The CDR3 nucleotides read TGTGCCAGCAGCTTGGCTACTTCCACAGATACGCAGTATTTT.

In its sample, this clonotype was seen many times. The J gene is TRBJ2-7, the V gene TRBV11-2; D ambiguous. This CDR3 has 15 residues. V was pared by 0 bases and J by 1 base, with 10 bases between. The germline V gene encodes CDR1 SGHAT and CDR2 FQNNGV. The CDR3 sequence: CASSLDSFRSYEQYF. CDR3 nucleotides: TGTGCCAGCAGCTTAGATAGCTTCCGTTCCTACGAGCAGTACTTC.

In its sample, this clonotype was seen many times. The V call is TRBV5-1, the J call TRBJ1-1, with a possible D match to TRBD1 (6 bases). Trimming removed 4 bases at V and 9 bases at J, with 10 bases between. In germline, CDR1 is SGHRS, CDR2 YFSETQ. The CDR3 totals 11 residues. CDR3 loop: CASSAGQKAFF. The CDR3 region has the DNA TGCGCCAGCAGCGCCGGACAGAAAGCTTTCTTT.

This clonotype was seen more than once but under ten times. CDR3 DNA sequence: TGTGCCAGCAGCCCCGGCAGGCGGGAGCTGTTTTTT. Its protein is CASSPGRRELFF. The chain joins TRBV3-2 to TRBJ2-2. TRBV3-2 represents a pseudogene. The CDR3 loop spans 12 amino acids.

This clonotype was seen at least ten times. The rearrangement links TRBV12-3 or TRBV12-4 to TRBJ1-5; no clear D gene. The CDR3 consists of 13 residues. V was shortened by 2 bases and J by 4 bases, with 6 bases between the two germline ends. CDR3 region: CASSLTDNQPQHF. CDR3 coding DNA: TGTGCCAGCAGTTTAACGGATAATCAGCCCCAGCATTTT.

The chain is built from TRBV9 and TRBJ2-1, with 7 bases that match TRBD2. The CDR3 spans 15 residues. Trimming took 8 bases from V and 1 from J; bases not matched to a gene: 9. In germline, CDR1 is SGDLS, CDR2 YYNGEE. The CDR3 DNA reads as TGTGCCAGAAGCAAGTCTAGCGGTTCCTACAATGAGCAGTTCTTC. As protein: CARSKSSGSYNEQFF.

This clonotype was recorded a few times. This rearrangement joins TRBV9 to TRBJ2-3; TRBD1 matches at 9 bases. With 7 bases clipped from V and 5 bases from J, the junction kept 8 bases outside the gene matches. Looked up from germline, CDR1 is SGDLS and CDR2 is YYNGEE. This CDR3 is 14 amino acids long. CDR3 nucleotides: TGTGCCAGCGACGGCGGGGGACAGGGAGATACGCAGTATTTT. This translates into CASDGGGQGDTQYF.

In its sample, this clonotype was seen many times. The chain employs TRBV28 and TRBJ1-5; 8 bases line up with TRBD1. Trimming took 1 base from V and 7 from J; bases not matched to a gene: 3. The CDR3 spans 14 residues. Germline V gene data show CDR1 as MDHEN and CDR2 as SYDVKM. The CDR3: CASSLSTGEQPQHF. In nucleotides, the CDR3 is TGTGCCAGCAGTTTATCGACAGGGGAACAGCCCCAGCATTTT.